A selection of T cell receptor beta chains follows, all from one sample in a study of cytomegalovirus exposure and HLA in healthy donors. Libraries were prepared by immunoSEQ multiplex PCR; TCRdb keeps only in-frame clonotypes and omits some of them. Among 120,000 or so clones, less than 80% were seen once, and the ten largest hold roughly 3.5%. The source material was PBMCs. These receptors all stem from a woman aged 50 to 60 in good health and CMV-seronegative. Each CDR3 is given with its conserved first and last residue. Each record gives: V gene, D gene, J gene, clone size, CDR3 DNA, CDR3 protein. D genes are given only for firm matches. Some rows have no size entry. The others give once, few or many, or a class for an expanded clone.

v_call: TRBV5-4
d_call: TRBD1
j_call: TRBJ1-2
clone_size: few
cdr3_nt: TGTGCCAGCAGCTTGGGGTTGGACAGGGCGGATGGCTACACCTTC
cdr3_aa: CASSLGLDRADGYTF

v_call: TRBV19
d_call: NA
j_call: TRBJ2-7
clone_size: NA
cdr3_nt: TGTGCCAGTATTAACCGGGAGCAAAACGAGCAGTACTTC
cdr3_aa: CASINREQNEQYF

v_call: TRBV7-2
d_call: NA
j_call: TRBJ2-1
clone_size: NA
cdr3_nt: TGTGCCAGCAGCTTCGGGAGCCACAATGAGCAGTTCTTC
cdr3_aa: CASSFGSHNEQFF

v_call: TRBV7-2
d_call: TRBD2
j_call: TRBJ2-1
clone_size: NA
cdr3_nt: TGTGCCAGCAGCTTAGGGCTAGCGGGAGGCAGGTACAATGAGCAGTTCTTC
cdr3_aa: CASSLGLAGGRYNEQFF

v_call: TRBV2
d_call: TRBD1
j_call: TRBJ2-3
clone_size: NA
cdr3_nt: TGTGCCGGGGGAGGACAGGGTTTGGCAGATACGCAGTATTTT
cdr3_aa: CAGGGQGLADTQYF

v_call: TRBV28
d_call: TRBD2
j_call: TRBJ2-7
clone_size: NA
cdr3_nt: TGTGCCAGCACCGGGACTAGCGGTTCCTACGAGCAGTACTTC
cdr3_aa: CASTGTSGSYEQYF

v_call: TRBV5-6
d_call: TRBD2
j_call: TRBJ2-1
clone_size: NA
cdr3_nt: TGTGCCAGCACCCAAACGGGAGGGGGATACAATGAGCAGTTCTTC
cdr3_aa: CASTQTGGGYNEQFF

v_call: TRBV27
d_call: NA
j_call: TRBJ1-2
clone_size: NA
cdr3_nt: TGTGCCAGCAGTTTCGCGGGGGAGTGGGGCTACACCTTC
cdr3_aa: CASSFAGEWGYTF

v_call: TRBV9
d_call: NA
j_call: TRBJ2-1
clone_size: once
cdr3_nt: TGTGCCAGCGGCCCCCAGGTCTACAATGAGCAGTTCTTC
cdr3_aa: CASGPQVYNEQFF

v_call: TRBV7-2
d_call: NA
j_call: TRBJ2-5
clone_size: NA
cdr3_nt: TGTGCCAGCAGCTTGGTGGGCAGGGGAGAGACCCAGTACTTC
cdr3_aa: CASSLVGRGETQYF

v_call: TRBV2
d_call: TRBD2
j_call: TRBJ2-4
clone_size: NA
cdr3_nt: TGTGCCAGCAGTGTTACCGGGACTAACGTAAACATTCAGTACTTC
cdr3_aa: CASSVTGTNVNIQYF

v_call: TRBV4-2
d_call: NA
j_call: TRBJ1-2
clone_size: once
cdr3_nt: TGTGCCAGCAGCCAAGTCTGGCAGGCTAACTATGGCTACACCTTC
cdr3_aa: CASSQVWQANYGYTF

v_call: TRBV4-3
d_call: NA
j_call: TRBJ2-2
clone_size: NA
cdr3_nt: TGCGCCAGCAGCCAACCAGGTTTAAACACCGGGGAGCTGTTTTTT
cdr3_aa: CASSQPGLNTGELFF

v_call: TRBV15
d_call: NA
j_call: TRBJ2-7
clone_size: NA
cdr3_nt: TGTGCCACCAGCAGAGAAACAGTTATATACGAGCAGTACTTC
cdr3_aa: CATSRETVIYEQYF